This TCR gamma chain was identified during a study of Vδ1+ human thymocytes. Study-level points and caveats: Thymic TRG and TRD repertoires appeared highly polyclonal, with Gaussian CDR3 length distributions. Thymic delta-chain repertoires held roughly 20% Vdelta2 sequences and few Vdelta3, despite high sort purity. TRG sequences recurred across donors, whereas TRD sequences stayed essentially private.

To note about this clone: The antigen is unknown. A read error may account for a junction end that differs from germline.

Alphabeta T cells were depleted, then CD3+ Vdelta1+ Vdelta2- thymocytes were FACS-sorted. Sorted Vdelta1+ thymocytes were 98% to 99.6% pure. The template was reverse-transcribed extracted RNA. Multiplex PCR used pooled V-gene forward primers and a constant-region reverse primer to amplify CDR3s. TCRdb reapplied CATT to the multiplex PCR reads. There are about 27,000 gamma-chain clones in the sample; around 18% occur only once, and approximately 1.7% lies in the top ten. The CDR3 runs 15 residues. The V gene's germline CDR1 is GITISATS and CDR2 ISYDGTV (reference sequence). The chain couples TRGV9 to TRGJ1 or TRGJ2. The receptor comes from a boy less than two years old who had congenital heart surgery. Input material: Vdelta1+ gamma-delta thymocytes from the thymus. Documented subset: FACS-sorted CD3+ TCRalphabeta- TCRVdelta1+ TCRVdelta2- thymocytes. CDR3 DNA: TGTGCCTTGTGGGAGCCACACCCTTTAAGTCATAAGGAACTCTTT. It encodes CALWEPHPLSHKELF.